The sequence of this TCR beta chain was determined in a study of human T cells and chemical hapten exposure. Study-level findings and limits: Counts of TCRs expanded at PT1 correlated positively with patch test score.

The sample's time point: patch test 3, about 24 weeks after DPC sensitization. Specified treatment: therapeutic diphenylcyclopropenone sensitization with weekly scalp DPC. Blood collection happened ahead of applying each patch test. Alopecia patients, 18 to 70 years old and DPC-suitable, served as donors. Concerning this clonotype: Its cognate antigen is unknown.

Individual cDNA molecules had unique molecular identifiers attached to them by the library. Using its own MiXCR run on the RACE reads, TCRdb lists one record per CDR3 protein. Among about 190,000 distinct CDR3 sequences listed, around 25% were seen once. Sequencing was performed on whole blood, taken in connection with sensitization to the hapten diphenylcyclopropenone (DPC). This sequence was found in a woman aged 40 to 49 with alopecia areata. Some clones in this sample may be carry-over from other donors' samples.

The CDR3 bases are TGTGCCAGCAGTCCGGGACTCAGGGGTGATGAGCAGTTCTTC. Protein product: CASSPGLRGDEQFF. The chain combines TRBV6-2 or TRBV6-3 with TRBJ2-1; D tentatively reads TRBD1 or TRBD2 (6 bases each). V was pared by 5 bases and J by 8 bases, with 16 bases between. Germline V CDR1 and CDR2: MNHEY, SVGEGT. The CDR3 runs 14 residues.